A few counts support the clone carrying this TCR beta chain. Its antigen is not known. These data are taken from a study of T-cell memory formation after mild COVID-19. Overall study: Among the donors, TCR clusters were largely specific to each donor. Whole-study findings and limits: Contracting clones, day 15 to 85, had balanced CD4/CD8, and later expanders favored CD4+. The pre-infection memory compartment contained some responding clones, suggesting cross-reactive memory joined.

Employing constant-segment primers, 5'RACE generated TCR alpha and TCR beta cDNA libraries bearing sample barcodes and UMIs. Each CDR3 protein gets one entry after TCRdb re-called the 5' RACE reads with MiXCR. The sample records roughly 600,000 distinct CDR3 sequences, 18% being singletons. This receptor was identified in an adult woman who had mild COVID-19 (a few samples of this study predate the infection). Cell type and time point are not known. Input material: PBMCs or a T cell subset sorted from them (not recorded which).

The DNA of the CDR3 is TGTGCCAGCAGCCCACGGGAGGGCTGGGGCTACACCTTC. It encodes CASSPREGWGYTF. V gene TRBV7-3 combines with J gene TRBJ1-2; D gene uncertain. This CDR3 has 13 amino acids. V was trimmed by 5 bases and J by 8 bases, leaving 15 bases between them. The germline V gene has CDR1 SGHTA and CDR2 FQGTGA.